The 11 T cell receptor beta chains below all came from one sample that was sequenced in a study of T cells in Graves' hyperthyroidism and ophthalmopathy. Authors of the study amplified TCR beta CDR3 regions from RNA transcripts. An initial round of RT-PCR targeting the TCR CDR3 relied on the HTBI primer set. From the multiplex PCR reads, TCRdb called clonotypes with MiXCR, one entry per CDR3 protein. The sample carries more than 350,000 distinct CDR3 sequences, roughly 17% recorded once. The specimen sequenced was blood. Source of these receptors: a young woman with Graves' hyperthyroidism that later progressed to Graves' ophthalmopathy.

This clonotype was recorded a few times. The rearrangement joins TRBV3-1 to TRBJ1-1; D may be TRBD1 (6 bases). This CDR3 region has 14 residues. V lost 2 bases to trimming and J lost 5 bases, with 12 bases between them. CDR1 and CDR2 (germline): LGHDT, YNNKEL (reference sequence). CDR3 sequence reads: CASSQTYRETEAFF. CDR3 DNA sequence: TGTGCCAGCAGCCAAACCTACAGGGAGACTGAAGCTTTCTTT.

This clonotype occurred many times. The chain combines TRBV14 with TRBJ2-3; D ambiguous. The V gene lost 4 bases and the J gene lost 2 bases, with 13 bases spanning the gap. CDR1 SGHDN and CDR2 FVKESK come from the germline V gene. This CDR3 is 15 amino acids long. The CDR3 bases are TGTGCCAGCAGCCCCCGGTGGGCTTCCACAGATACGCAGTATTTT. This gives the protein CASSPRWASTDTQYF.

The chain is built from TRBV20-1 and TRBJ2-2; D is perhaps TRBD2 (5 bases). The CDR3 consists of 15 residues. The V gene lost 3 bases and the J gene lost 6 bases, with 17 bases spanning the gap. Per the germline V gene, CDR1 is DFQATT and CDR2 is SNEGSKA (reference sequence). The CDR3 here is CSASGPSRVPGELFF. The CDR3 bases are TGCAGTGCTAGTGGGCCGTCGAGGGTCCCCGGGGAGCTGTTTTTT.

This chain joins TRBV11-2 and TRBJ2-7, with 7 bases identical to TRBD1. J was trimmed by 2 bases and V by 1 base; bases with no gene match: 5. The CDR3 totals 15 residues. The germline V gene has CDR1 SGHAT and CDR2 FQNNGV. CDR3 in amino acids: CASSLGQGVPYEQYF. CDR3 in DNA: TGTGCCAGCAGCTTAGGGCAGGGGGTTCCCTACGAGCAGTACTTC.

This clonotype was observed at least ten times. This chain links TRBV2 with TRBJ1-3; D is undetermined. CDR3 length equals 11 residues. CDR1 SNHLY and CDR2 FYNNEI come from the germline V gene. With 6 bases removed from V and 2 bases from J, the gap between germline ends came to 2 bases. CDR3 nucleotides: TGTGCCAGCAGCGCTGGAAACACCATATATTTT. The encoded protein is CASSAGNTIYF. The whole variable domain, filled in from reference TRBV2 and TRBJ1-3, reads EPEVTQTPSHQVTQMGQEVILRCVPISNHLYFYWYRQILGQKVEFLVSFYNNEISEKSEIFDDQFSVERPDGSNFTLKIRSTKLEDSAMYFCASSAGNTIYFGEGSWLTVV.

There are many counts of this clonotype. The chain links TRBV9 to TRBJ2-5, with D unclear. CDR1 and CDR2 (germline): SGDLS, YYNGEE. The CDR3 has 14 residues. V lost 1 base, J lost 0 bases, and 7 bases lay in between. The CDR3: CASSVTGNQETQYF. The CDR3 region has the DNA TGTGCCAGCAGCGTAACCGGAAACCAAGAGACCCAGTACTTC.

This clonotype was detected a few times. The CDR3 loop is CSERQGNEQFF. The CDR3 bases are TGCAGTGAGAGGCAGGGGAATGAGCAGTTCTTC. This chain links TRBV20-1 with TRBJ2-1; TRBD1 might be the D (6 bases). The V gene's germline CDR1 is DFQATT and CDR2 SNEGSKA (reference sequence). This CDR3 spans 11 amino acids. The V end was cut by 7 bases, the J end by 7 bases, with 11 bases between.

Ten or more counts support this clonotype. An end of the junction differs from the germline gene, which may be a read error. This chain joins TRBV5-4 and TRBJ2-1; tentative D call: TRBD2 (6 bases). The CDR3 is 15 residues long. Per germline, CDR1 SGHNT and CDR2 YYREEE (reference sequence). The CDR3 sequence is CASSSRRDSHNEQFF. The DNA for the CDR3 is TGTGCCAGCAGCTCTAGACGGGACTCCCACAATGAGCAGTTCTTC.

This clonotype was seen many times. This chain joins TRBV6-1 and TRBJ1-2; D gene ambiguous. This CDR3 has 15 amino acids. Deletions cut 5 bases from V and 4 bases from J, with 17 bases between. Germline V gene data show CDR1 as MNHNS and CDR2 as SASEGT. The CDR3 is CASSPGGSQGYGYTF. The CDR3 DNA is TGTGCCAGCAGTCCCGGTGGCTCGCAAGGCTATGGCTACACCTTC.

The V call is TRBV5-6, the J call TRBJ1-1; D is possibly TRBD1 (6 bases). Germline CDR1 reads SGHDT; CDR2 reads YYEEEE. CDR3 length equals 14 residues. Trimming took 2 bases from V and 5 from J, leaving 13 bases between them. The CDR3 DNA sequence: TGTGCCAGCAGCTTTGAGACAGGTTGGACTGAAGCTTTCTTT. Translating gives CASSFETGWTEAFF. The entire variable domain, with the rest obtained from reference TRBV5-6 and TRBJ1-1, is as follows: DAGVTQSPTHLIKTRGQQVTLRCSPKSGHDTVSWYQQALGQGPQFIFQYYEEEERQRGNFPDRFSGHQFPNYSSELNVNALLLGDSALYLCASSFETGWTEAFFGQGTRLTVV.

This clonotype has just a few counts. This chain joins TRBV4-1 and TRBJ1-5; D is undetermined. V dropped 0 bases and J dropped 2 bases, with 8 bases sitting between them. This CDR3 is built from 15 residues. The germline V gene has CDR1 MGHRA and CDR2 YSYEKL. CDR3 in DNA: TGCGCCAGCAGCCAAGATTCAAGGGGCAATCAGCCCCAGCATTTT. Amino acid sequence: CASSQDSRGNQPQHF.